The clone carrying this TCR beta chain has a handful of counts. Its antigen remains unidentified. Combining a sample-barcoded 5' primer with a J-beta primer mix, a second PCR ran for about 7 to 11 cycles. Using its own MiXCR run on the 5' RACE reads, TCRdb lists one record per CDR3 protein. Of about 1,500,000 distinct CDR3 sequences listed, around two fifths were seen once; the top ten hold 6.5% to 10%. This sample was taken from a study of blood T cells in healthy people across ages. Notes on the study in general: Compared with aged donors, long-lived donors showed fewer expanded clones, suggesting selection.

Trimming cost V 3 bases and J 3 bases; bases outside gene matches: 5. CDR3 size: 16 residues. Isolating PBMCs gave at least 6 million of these cells per sample. The chain is built from TRBV12-3 or TRBV12-4 and TRBJ2-3, with 11 bases identical to TRBD2. The sequenced material came from blood. This receptor was identified in a woman between 18 and 29 years old in good health. CDR3 in amino acids: CASSFYLAGGTDTQYF. In nucleotides, the CDR3 is TGTGCCAGCAGTTTTTACCTAGCGGGAGGTACAGATACGCAGTATTTT.